This T cell receptor beta chain was sequenced during a study of T cell repertoires in cytomegalovirus infection. The overall study: CMV epitopes that were recently identified and HLA-C-restricted were used alongside well-studied HLA-B-restricted ones. Both CMV infection and a matching HLA type were indicated by public TCR beta signatures.

Overall study results and limits: Public TCR beta family frequency separated CMV-and-HLA carriers, including in an independent cohort.

TCRdb re-called the reads through MiXCR, storing one row per CDR3 protein. The data show roughly 990,000 distinct CDR3 sequences, approximately 32% seen once. Trimming removed 6 bases at V and 0 bases at J, with 11 bases between. Per the germline V gene, CDR1 is SQVTM and CDR2 is ANQGSEA. This CDR3 has 13 amino acids. A remark on this clonotype: Its antigen is as yet unknown.

This sequence was found in a human donor in good health (CMV status not recorded). Some clones in this sample may be carry-over from other donors' samples. The material was cultured CD8+ T cells from PBMCs, obtained from culture after CMV antigen stimulation. V and J are TRBV29-1 and TRBJ1-1, with D possibly TRBD1 on 5 matching bases. The CDR3 sequence: CSVRDGLNTEAFF. The CDR3 nucleotides are TGCAGCGTCCGGGACGGCCTGAACACTGAAGCTTTCTTT.